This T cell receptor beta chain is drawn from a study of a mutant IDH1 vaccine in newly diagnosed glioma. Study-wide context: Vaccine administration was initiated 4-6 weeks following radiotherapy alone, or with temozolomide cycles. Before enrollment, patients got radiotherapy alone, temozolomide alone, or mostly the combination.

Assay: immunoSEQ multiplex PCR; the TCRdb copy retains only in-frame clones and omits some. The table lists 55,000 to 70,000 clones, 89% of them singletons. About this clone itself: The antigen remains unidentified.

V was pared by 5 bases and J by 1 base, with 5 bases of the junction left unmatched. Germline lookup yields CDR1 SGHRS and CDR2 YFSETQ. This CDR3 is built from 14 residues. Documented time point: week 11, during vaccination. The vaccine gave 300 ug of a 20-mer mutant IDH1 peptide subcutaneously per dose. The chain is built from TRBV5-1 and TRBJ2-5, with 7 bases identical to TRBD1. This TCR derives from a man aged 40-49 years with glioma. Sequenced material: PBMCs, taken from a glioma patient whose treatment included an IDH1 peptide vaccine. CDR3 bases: TGCGCCAGCAGGGAAGGGACAGTCCAAGAGACCCAGTACTTC. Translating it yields CASREGTVQETQYF.